A single sample gave rise to the 22 T cell receptor beta chains below, sequenced in a study of technical replicates of blood from a handful of donors. TCRdb keeps only in-frame clones here, not all; method: immunoSEQ multiplex PCR. The repertoire holds 74,000 or so clones, with 85% to 95% as singletons. Sample: T cells isolated from PBMCs. The receptors derive from a human donor in good health.

This clone came up once. The V and J genes are TRBV7-2 and TRBJ2-3, with a possible D match to TRBD1 (6 bases). The CDR3 has 16 amino acids. The V gene lost 0 bases and the J gene lost 1 base, with 11 bases spanning the gap. The germline V gene has CDR1 SGHTA and CDR2 FQGNSA. The CDR3: CASSLAPGVGTDTQYF. CDR3 coding DNA: TGTGCCAGCAGCTTAGCCCCAGGGGTGGGCACAGATACGCAGTATTTT. Looking up the rest from reference TRBV7-2 and TRBJ2-3 gives the full variable domain: GAGVSQSPSNKVTEKGKDVELRCDPISGHTALYWYRQSLGQGLEFLIYFQGNSAPDKSGLPSDRFSAERTGGSVSTLTIQRTQQEDSAVYLCASSLAPGVGTDTQYFGPGTRLTVL.

This clone was found a few times. J is TRBJ2-3 and V is TRBV19, with D possibly matching TRBD1 (6 bases). The germline CDR1 and CDR2 sequences are LNHDA and SQIVND (reference sequence). The V and J ends lost 3 bases and 1 base respectively, with 8 bases between them. CDR3 length equals 14 residues. CDR3 nucleotide sequence: TGTGCCAGTAGTATTTACAGGGGCACAGATACGCAGTATTTT. Its translation: CASSIYRGTDTQYF.

The chain links TRBV28 to TRBJ1-5; no definite D call. CDR3 size: 15 residues. Germline V gives CDR1 MDHEN, CDR2 SYDVKM. The ends were cut back, 4 bases at V and 3 bases at J, with 13 bases in the middle. CDR3 nucleotide sequence: TGTGCCAGCAGTTCCCCCGGGAGCACCAATCAGCCCCAGCATTTT. Amino acids: CASSSPGSTNQPQHF. The full variable domain, with the rest looked up from reference TRBV28 and TRBJ1-5, is DVKVTQSSRYLVKRTGEKVFLECVQDMDHENMFWYRQDPGLGLRLIYFSYDVKMKEKGDIPEGYSVSREKKERFSLILESASTNQTSMYLCASSSPGSTNQPQHFGDGTRLSIL.

This chain uses TRBV11-2 with TRBJ1-2; TRBD1 might be the D (6 bases). Germline CDR1 is SGHAT and CDR2 is FQNNGV. The germline V and J ends were trimmed by 1 base and 4 bases, with 13 bases remaining between them. CDR3 length: 15 residues. The CDR3 nucleotides are TGTGCCAGCAGCTTAGCCACAGGGTTAGGCTATGGCTACACCTTC. Translating gives CASSLATGLGYGYTF. Based on the CDR3 plus reference TRBV11-2 and TRBJ1-2, the full variable domain is EAGVAQSPRYKIIEKRQSVAFWCNPISGHATLYWYQQILGQGPKLLIQFQNNGVVDDSQLPKDRFSAERLKGVDSTLKIQPAKLEDSAVYLCASSLATGLGYGYTFGSGTRLTVV.

This chain links TRBV6-5 with TRBJ1-1, with D possibly TRBD1 on 5 matching bases. The germline V gene has CDR1 MNHEY and CDR2 SVGAGI. This CDR3 is built from 14 residues. V lost 2 bases to trimming and J lost 5 bases, with 12 bases between them. DNA of the CDR3: TGTGCCAGCAGTTACCAAGGGGATTGGACTGAAGCTTTCTTT. Residues: CASSYQGDWTEAFF.

The rearrangement uses TRBV18 and TRBJ1-4, with a possible D match to TRBD1 (6 bases). Germline loops: CDR1 KGHSH, CDR2 LQKENI. V was pared by 5 bases and J by 5 bases, with 6 bases between. The CDR3 is 12 residues long. The CDR3 loop reads CASSGQNEKLFF. Here the CDR3 DNA reads TGTGCCAGCTCAGGACAGAATGAAAAACTGTTTTTT.

The count of this clone is one. V is TRBV29-1 and J is TRBJ2-1; 9 nucleotides agree with TRBD1. Germline values: CDR1 SQVTM, CDR2 ANQGSEA. The CDR3 runs to 11 residues. J lost 6 bases, V lost 7 bases, and 1 base had no gene match. Here the CDR3 reads CSADRGNEQFF. The CDR3 bases are TGCAGCGCGGACAGGGGCAATGAGCAGTTCTTC.

The CDR3, as DNA: TGTGCCAGCAGCGTAGGAATAGGAGCGGGCACAGATACGCAGTATTTT. Translated: CASSVGIGAGTDTQYF. The V call is TRBV9, the J call TRBJ2-3; perhaps TRBD2 as D (5 bases). V gave up 0 bases and J gave up 1 base, with 12 bases separating them. The CDR3 is made up of 16 amino acids. Germline values: CDR1 SGDLS, CDR2 YYNGEE.

This chain joins TRBV27 and TRBJ1-3; D gene unclear. CDR1 and CDR2 (germline): MNHEY, SMNVEV (reference sequence). V was clipped by 4 bases and J by 0 bases, with 16 bases between them. The CDR3 totals 17 residues. CDR3 amino acids: CASSSSSGLYSGNTIYF. The CDR3, as DNA: TGTGCCAGCAGTTCGAGCAGCGGACTTTACTCTGGAAACACCATATATTTT.

V and J are TRBV19 and TRBJ2-5; 8 positions agree with TRBD1. CDR1 is LNHDA, CDR2 SQIVND, per germline (reference sequence). V was clipped by 5 bases and J by 5 bases; unmatched bases: 7. CDR3 length: 14 residues. The CDR3 loop reads CASSSRTGTETQYF. The CDR3, as DNA: TGTGCCAGTAGTTCCCGGACAGGGACGGAGACCCAGTACTTC.

V usage is TRBV5-1 and J usage is TRBJ2-7; D possibly corresponds to TRBD1 (6 bases). V shed 2 bases and J shed 6 bases, with 18 bases lying between them. Germline V gives CDR1 SGHRS, CDR2 YFSETQ. This CDR3 has 15 residues. This CDR3 is CASSFSPTGTREQYF. In DNA form, the CDR3 reads TGCGCCAGCAGCTTCTCCCCCACAGGGACCCGCGAGCAGTACTTC.

Only one count was recorded for this clone. The J gene is TRBJ2-7, the V gene TRBV5-1, with D possibly being TRBD2 (5 bases). V was trimmed by 4 bases and J by 3 bases, leaving 17 bases between them. CDR1 is SGHRS and CDR2 is YFSETQ in the germline V gene. The CDR3 runs to 15 residues. Here the CDR3 reads CASSAEAGGLYEQYF. The CDR3 nucleotides are TGCGCCAGCAGCGCGGAGGCAGGCGGACTCTACGAGCAGTACTTC.

About this clone itself: The junction shows a germline mismatch at one end, possibly a read error. The chain couples TRBV30 to TRBJ1-2; D remains unclear. Germline lookup yields CDR1 GTSNPN and CDR2 SVGIG (reference sequence). This CDR3 is 11 amino acids long. The CDR3 bases are TGCGCCCGTGCGTTAAACTATGGCTACACCTTC. Its translation: CARALNYGYTF.

This chain connects TRBV6-5 to TRBJ2-7, with 9 bases matching TRBD2. In germline, CDR1 is MNHEY, CDR2 SVGAGI. CDR3 length: 13 residues. Trimming cost V 7 bases and J 3 bases; bases outside gene matches: 4. CDR3 sequence reads: CASTPSGDYEQYF. DNA of the CDR3: TGTGCCAGCACGCCTAGCGGGGACTACGAGCAGTACTTC.

Only one count was recorded for this clone. The V call is TRBV28, the J call TRBJ1-2; 7 positions agree with TRBD1. Germline V gene sequence: CDR1 MDHEN, CDR2 SYDVKM. Trimming removed 4 bases from V and 2 bases from J; junction bases left unmatched: 19. This CDR3 is built from 19 residues. The DNA for the CDR3 is TGTGCCAGCAGTTATCTTATTATCTCCGGGACAGACCTAAACTATGGCTACACCTTC. It yields the protein CASSYLIISGTDLNYGYTF.

V usage is TRBV7-2 and J usage is TRBJ2-3; D is ambiguous. Germline V lookup: CDR1 SGHTA, CDR2 FQGNSA. V was shortened by 1 base and J by 8 bases, with 7 bases between the two germline ends. CDR3 size: 12 residues. CDR3 DNA: TGTGCCAGCAGCTTAGGGTCCGGTACGCAGTATTTT. Residues: CASSLGSGTQYF.

This rearrangement joins TRBV7-9 to TRBJ1-2; perhaps TRBD1 as D (6 bases). The germline V gene has CDR1 SEHNR and CDR2 FQNEAQ (reference sequence). This CDR3 contains 17 residues. Trimming took 5 bases from V and 2 from J, leaving 21 bases between them. CDR3 nucleotides: TGTGCCAGCAGCCCGGAAACTACAGGGCACCTGAACTATGGCTACACCTTC. It encodes CASSPETTGHLNYGYTF.

CDR3 sequence reads: CASSYLRGRGEKLFF. The CDR3 DNA reads as TGTGCCAGCAGTTACCTCAGGGGACGGGGAGAAAAACTGTTTTTT. The chain employs TRBV6-5 and TRBJ1-4, with D perhaps matching TRBD1 (6 bases). CDR3 size: 15 residues. Germline values: CDR1 MNHEY, CDR2 SVGAGI. Trimming stripped 2 bases from V and 8 bases from J, with 15 bases between.

Here the CDR3 DNA reads TGTGCCAGCAGCCCGAAAGGTGAGACTTATAGCAATCAGCCCCAGCATTTT. Its protein is CASSPKGETYSNQPQHF. This rearrangement joins TRBV14 to TRBJ1-5; D not certain. CDR1 is SGHDN, CDR2 FVKESK, per germline. The length of the CDR3 is 17 residues. Trimming shortened V by 4 bases and J by 0 bases, and 16 bases separated the two germline ends.

J is TRBJ2-7 and V is TRBV30, with a possible D match to TRBD1 (6 bases). Germline CDR1 and CDR2: GTSNPN and SVGIG (reference sequence). V was pared by 0 bases and J by 1 base, with 16 bases between. The CDR3 totals 16 residues. The CDR3 loop reads CAWSVKNDRQSYEQYF. The DNA for the CDR3 is TGTGCCTGGAGTGTTAAGAACGACAGGCAGTCCTACGAGCAGTACTTC.

The chain recombines TRBV4-3 with TRBJ2-2, with D possibly TRBD1 on 7 matching bases. Per the germline V gene, CDR1 is LGHNA and CDR2 is YSLEER. The V end lost 5 bases, the J end lost 6 bases, and 16 bases lay between the germline ends. The length of the CDR3 is 15 residues. CDR3: CASSDGGQIAGELFF. For the CDR3, the DNA is TGCGCCAGCAGCGACGGGGGACAGATCGCCGGGGAGCTGTTTTTT.

The rearrangement links TRBV29-1 to TRBJ2-2; 9 nucleotides match TRBD2. CDR3 length: 14 residues. Germline values: CDR1 SQVTM, CDR2 ANQGSEA. The V and J ends lost 4 bases and 3 bases, in that order; junction bases with no gene match: 3. This CDR3 is CSVVAGGHTGELFF. The CDR3 DNA follows: TGCAGCGTTGTTGCGGGAGGGCACACCGGGGAGCTGTTTTTT.